The 12 T cell receptor beta chains given below trace back to one sample, sequenced in a study of T-cell memory formation after mild COVID-19. MiXCR, applied by TCRdb to the 5' RACE reads, yields one record per CDR3 protein. The table has about 210,000 distinct CDR3 sequences, under 30% seen once; the top ten hold roughly 10%. Specimen: PBMCs or a T cell subset sorted from them (not recorded which). These TCRs come from an adult woman who had mild COVID-19 (a few samples of this study predate the infection). Cell type and time point are not known.

This clonotype was seen ten or more times. The genes are TRBV20-1 and TRBJ2-7; 9 nucleotides line up with TRBD1. The V and J ends lost 4 bases and 3 bases, in that order; junction bases with no gene match: 19. The germline CDR1 and CDR2 sequences are DFQATT and SNEGSKA (reference sequence). There are 18 residues in the CDR3. This CDR3 is CSAKTETGGTIDYYEQYF. The CDR3 DNA reads as TGCAGTGCTAAGACGGAAACAGGGGGCACCATTGATTACTACGAGCAGTACTTC.

V usage is TRBV30 and J usage is TRBJ2-3; 7 bases agree with TRBD2. CDR1 and CDR2 (germline): GTSNPN, SVGIG (reference sequence). The CDR3 contains 13 residues. Trimming took 2 bases from V and 6 from J; bases not matched to a gene: 5. The CDR3 here is CAWSIAGPDTQYF. The CDR3 nucleotides read TGTGCCTGGAGTATAGCGGGTCCCGATACGCAGTATTTT.

The sample holds many counts of this clonotype. The chain couples TRBV7-9 to TRBJ2-7; perhaps TRBD2 as D (5 bases). The CDR3 consists of 11 residues. From germline, CDR1 is SEHNR and CDR2 FQNEAQ (reference sequence). Trimming removed 6 bases at V and 2 bases at J, with 5 bases between. The CDR3 sequence: CASRGAYEQYF. The CDR3 DNA is TGTGCCAGCAGGGGAGCCTACGAGCAGTACTTC.

This clonotype was counted between two and nine times. This chain uses TRBV28 with TRBJ1-2; TRBD1 aligns across 12 bases. This CDR3 region has 18 residues. Germline assignment: CDR1 MDHEN and CDR2 SYDVKM. V gave up 4 bases and J gave up 8 bases; unmatched junction bases: 17. This chain's CDR3 is CASSSLGQGAILAIGYTF. For the CDR3, the DNA is TGTGCCAGCAGTTCCCTGGGACAGGGGGCGATTTTGGCTATAGGCTACACCTTC.

The rearrangement links TRBV14 to TRBJ1-3, with TRBD1 matching over 7 bases. The V segment lost 3 bases and the J segment 0 bases; nucleotides outside the gene matches: 8. The CDR3 extends over 17 amino acids. Germline CDR1 and CDR2: SGHDN and FVKESK. CDR3 nucleotides: TGTGCCAGCAGCCAGGTCCGACAGGGAGTCTCTGGAAACACCATATATTTT. As protein: CASSQVRQGVSGNTIYF.

This clonotype was observed a handful of times. The CDR3 sequence is CASSGVDTQYF. The CDR3 nucleotides read TGTGCCAGCAGCGGAGTGGATACGCAGTATTTT. V usage is TRBV7-2 and J usage is TRBJ2-3; D unclear. V shed 5 bases and J shed 6 bases, with 6 bases lying between them. This CDR3 has 11 residues. The V gene's germline CDR1 is SGHTA and CDR2 FQGNSA.

There are a few counts of this clonotype. The V and J genes are TRBV7-2 and TRBJ1-1; 8 bases line up with TRBD1. The CDR3 covers 15 residues. Germline CDR1 SGHTA, CDR2 FQGNSA. The J segment lost 2 bases and the V segment lost 6 bases, leaving 8 bases of the junction unmatched. CDR3 in DNA: TGTGCCAGCAGAATCGGACAGGGATTCAACACTGAAGCTTTCTTT. This codes for CASRIGQGFNTEAFF. Using reference TRBV7-2 and TRBJ1-1 for the parts outside the CDR3, the full variable domain is GAGVSQSPSNKVTEKGKDVELRCDPISGHTALYWYRQSLGQGLEFLIYFQGNSAPDKSGLPSDRFSAERTGGSVSTLTIQRTQQEDSAVYLCASRIGQGFNTEAFFGQGTRLTVV.

The gene calls are TRBV6-5 and TRBJ1-1; maybe TRBD1 (5 bases). Trimming removed 0 bases from V and 3 bases from J, with 5 bases in between. CDR1 is MNHEY, CDR2 SVGAGI, per germline. The CDR3 spans 13 residues. For the CDR3, the DNA is TGTGCCAGCAGTTACTCCAGGGACACTGAAGCTTTCTTT. It specifies CASSYSRDTEAFF.

The sample holds a few counts of this clonotype. J is TRBJ2-1 and V is TRBV7-6, with D possibly TRBD2 on 5 matching bases. The germline V and J ends were trimmed by 1 base and 5 bases, with 15 bases remaining between them. The CDR3 covers 16 residues. Germline loops: CDR1 SGHVS, CDR2 FNYEAQ. CDR3 in DNA: TGTGCCAGCAGCTTAGTTGCCGGAGCGGATGACAATGAGCAGTTCTTC. It is translated as CASSLVAGADDNEQFF.

This clonotype was detected a few times. This chain uses TRBV5-1 with TRBJ2-6; a weak D match, TRBD1 (5 bases). The CDR3 loop spans 17 amino acids. Trimming removed 0 bases from V and 0 bases from J, with 10 bases in between. Per the germline V gene, CDR1 is SGHRS and CDR2 is YFSETQ. In nucleotides, the CDR3 is TGCGCCAGCAGCTTGGACAGGTCAGGCTCTGGGGCCAACGTCCTGACTTTC. Translating it yields CASSLDRSGSGANVLTF.

This clonotype was detected a few times. The J gene is TRBJ1-4, the V gene TRBV19, with TRBD1 matching over 10 bases. Germline-derived CDR1 and CDR2 are LNHDA and SQIVND (reference sequence). Germline trimming cut 6 bases from V and 3 bases from J; bases unmatched to any gene: 4. The CDR3 runs 15 residues. The CDR3 DNA reads TGTGCCAGTAGGGACAGGGGGGTGGCTAATGAAAAACTGTTTTTT. Its protein product is CASRDRGVANEKLFF.

The chain recombines TRBV11-2 with TRBJ2-1; 7 bases match TRBD2. Germline values: CDR1 SGHAT, CDR2 FQNNGV. Trimming at V came to 2 bases and at J to 7 bases, leaving 14 bases not matched to a gene. The CDR3 runs to 17 residues. This CDR3 reads CASSLNRGLVSANEQFF. The CDR3 DNA follows: TGTGCCAGCAGCTTAAACCGAGGACTAGTTAGCGCGAATGAGCAGTTCTTC. Supplemented by reference TRBV11-2 and TRBJ2-1, the full variable domain reads EAGVAQSPRYKIIEKRQSVAFWCNPISGHATLYWYQQILGQGPKLLIQFQNNGVVDDSQLPKDRFSAERLKGVDSTLKIQPAKLEDSAVYLCASSLNRGLVSANEQFFGPGTRLTVL.